A single sample gave rise to the 17 T cell receptor beta chains below, sequenced in a study of T cell clonality in common variable immunodeficiency. Data came from immunoSEQ multiplex PCR; TCRdb stores just in-frame clones and leaves some out. The sample yields approximately 40,000 clones, without any singletons. Material: peripheral blood mononuclear cells. Receptors were obtained from a person between 18 and 70 years old in good health.

The table lists this clone with many counts. CDR3 sequence: CASSYSGSKETQYF. The DNA read from the CDR3 is TGTGCCAGCAGCTATAGCGGGAGTAAAGAGACC. The V and J genes are TRBV7-2 and TRBJ2-5, with 9 bases that match TRBD2. The CDR3 goes on 3 residues after the read ends, and that part is filled in from the germline J gene. This CDR3 is 14 amino acids long. Germline V gene sequence: CDR1 SGHTA, CDR2 FQGNSA. Trimming at V came to 4 bases and at J to 3 bases, leaving 3 bases not matched to a gene. Complete variable domain (other parts from reference TRBV7-2 and TRBJ2-5): GAGVSQSPSNKVTEKGKDVELRCDPISGHTALYWYRQSLGQGLEFLIYFQGNSAPDKSGLPSDRFSAERTGGSVSTLTIQRTQQEDSAVYLCASSYSGSKETQYFGPGTRLLVL.

Ten or more counts support this clone. The read gets to within 3 residues of the CDR3 end, and the germline J gene fills in the rest. The chain joins TRBV19 to TRBJ1-6; TRBD1 matches at 8 bases. The J segment lost 7 bases and the V segment lost 6 bases, leaving 8 bases of the junction unmatched. This CDR3 spans 15 amino acids. Germline values: CDR1 LNHDA, CDR2 SQIVND (reference sequence). CDR3 DNA, as far as it was read: TGTGCCAGTAGGGCACCCGACAGGGGCAATTCACCC. Translating it yields CASRAPDRGNSP. The CDR3, in full, reads CASRAPDRGNSPLHF.

This clone was counted at least ten times. The sequenced fragment ends 3 residues before the CDR3 boundary, so the rest is inferred from the germline J gene. The chain joins TRBV15 to TRBJ2-2; weak D call: TRBD2 (5 bases). The V end was cut by 3 bases, the J end by 2 bases, with 10 bases between. The CDR3 totals 15 residues. Per germline, CDR1 LNHNV and CDR2 YYDKDF (reference sequence). The sequenced CDR3 bases are TGTGCCACCAGCAGCAGGACTCAAAACACCGGGGAG. Translating gives CATSSRTQNTGE. The whole CDR3 sequence reads CATSSRTQNTGELFF.

This clone was observed at least ten times. Sequencing ends 3 residues short of the CDR3 end; the germline J gene provides the rest. The chain has TRBV18 and TRBJ1-6; TRBD1 matches 8 bases. V lost 4 bases, J lost 11 bases, and 19 bases stayed unmatched. The CDR3 covers 18 residues. CDR1 is KGHSH and CDR2 is LQKENI in the germline V gene. CDR3 sequence reads: CASSRTTLTGDAWTPLHF. The CDR3 DNA, read in part, is TGTGCCAGCTCACGGACCACCCTGACAGGGGATGCTTGGACACCC.

This clone was found many times. The read terminates 3 residues ahead of where the CDR3 ends, so the germline J gene completes it. The chain links TRBV9 to TRBJ2-3; possible D gene TRBD2, 7 bases. The CDR3 runs to 15 residues. Germline V gene lookup returns CDR1 SGDLS and CDR2 YYNGEE. V lost 7 bases to trimming and J lost 2 bases, with 17 bases between them. Partial CDR3 DNA: TGTGCCAGCTCCCCGGGGGGCCTATACACAGATACG. It yields the protein CASSPGGLYTDT. In full, the CDR3 is CASSPGGLYTDTQYF.

This clone was seen at least ten times. The DNA ends 3 residues before the CDR3 does, and the rest of the CDR3 is filled in from the germline J gene. V usage is TRBV9 and J usage is TRBJ1-1; a weak D match, TRBD1 (6 bases). Germline-derived CDR1 and CDR2 are SGDLS and YYNGEE. V was cut by 0 bases and J by 1 base, with 10 bases left in between. The CDR3 is 15 amino acids. CDR3 bases read: TGTGCCAGCAGCGTAGTTGGGGGACAGAACACTGAA. This codes for CASSVVGGQNTE. Given in full, the CDR3 is CASSVVGGQNTEAFF.

This clone showed up many times. The sequence runs out 3 residues before the end of the CDR3; the remainder is reconstructed from the germline J gene. The chain is built from TRBV7-9 and TRBJ1-1; D is perhaps TRBD1 (6 bases). The V end was cut by 6 bases, the J end by 3 bases, with 14 bases between. This CDR3 region has 14 residues. Germline assignment: CDR1 SEHNR and CDR2 FQNEAQ (reference sequence). The CDR3 reads CASRSTPGDTEAFF. Partial CDR3 DNA: TGTGCCAGCAGATCCACCCCAGGGGACACTGAA.

There are many counts of this clone. The read terminates 3 residues ahead of where the CDR3 ends, so the germline J gene completes it. The gene calls are TRBV20-1 and TRBJ2-5; a weak D match, TRBD1 (6 bases). Germline-derived CDR1 and CDR2 are DFQATT and SNEGSKA (reference sequence). V dropped 0 bases and J dropped 2 bases, with 16 bases sitting between them. The CDR3 has 16 amino acids. The covered CDR3 bases are TGCAGTGCTAGAGACCCTACCTCGGACAGACAAGAGACC. It specifies CSARDPTSDRQET. The whole CDR3 sequence reads CSARDPTSDRQETQYF.

This clone has at least ten counts. The read ends 3 residues before the CDR3 terminus; that terminus is restored from the germline J gene. The V and J genes are TRBV5-1 and TRBJ2-5, with TRBD2 identical over 9 bases. Germline-derived CDR1 and CDR2 are SGHRS and YFSETQ. The ends lost 2 bases at V and 2 bases at J; junction bases unmatched: 7. The length of the CDR3 is 16 residues. CDR3 bases read: TGCGCCAGCAGCTTTCTTAGCGGGGGAAATCAAGAGACC. Protein: CASSFLSGGNQET. The entire CDR3 protein reads CASSFLSGGNQETQYF.

Turning to this clone: Read sequence stops 3 residues before the CDR3 end, and the germline J gene provides the missing end. The V and J genes are TRBV7-9 and TRBJ1-5, with unresolved D. The CDR3 contains 12 residues. Germline loops: CDR1 SEHNR, CDR2 FQNEAQ (reference sequence). V was clipped by 5 bases and J by 5 bases, with 7 bases between them. CDR3 sequence: CASSQSHQPQHF. CDR3 DNA (partial): TGTGCCAGCAGCCAGTCCCATCAGCCC.

On this clone: From the germline J gene comes the end of the CDR3, since the read stops 3 residues before it. The rearrangement links TRBV2 to TRBJ2-1; TRBD1 aligns across 9 bases. V lost 10 bases, J lost 6 bases, and 10 bases stayed unmatched. The germline gives CDR1 SNHLY, CDR2 FYNNEI. This CDR3 spans 14 amino acids. Partial CDR3 DNA: TGTGCCACCGATGACAGGGGGTACTTCAATGAG. It is translated as CATDDRGYFNE. The whole CDR3 sequence is CATDDRGYFNEQFF.

Concerning this clone: The read halts 3 residues ahead of the CDR3 end, with the missing end drawn from the germline J gene. The chain employs TRBV6-1 and TRBJ2-7; 11 bases agree with TRBD1. V dropped 1 base and J dropped 2; count of bases not matched to a gene: 10. The CDR3 runs 18 residues. Germline CDR1 is MNHNS and CDR2 is SASEGT. CDR3 bases read: TGTGCCAGCAGTGAAGAGGTTAGGTGGGGACAGGGGGCCTACGAG. It yields the protein CASSEEVRWGQGAYE. The CDR3 as a whole reads CASSEEVRWGQGAYEQYF.

This clone came up many times. The CDR3 extends 3 residues past the end of the read, so its final part is completed from the germline J gene. The chain joins TRBV12-3 or TRBV12-4 to TRBJ2-1; 8 bases map to TRBD2. The CDR3 is 16 amino acids. Trimming took 6 bases from V and 6 from J; bases not matched to a gene: 13. The CDR3 sequence: CASSLSSWTSSNEQFF. The part of the CDR3 DNA that was read is TGTGCCAGCAGCCTATCTAGTTGGACTAGCAGCAATGAG.

This clone was counted many times. The read comes to an end 3 residues before the CDR3 does, leaving the germline J gene to fill in the end. The V call is TRBV12-3 or TRBV12-4, the J call TRBJ1-6, with 7 bases that match TRBD1. The length of the CDR3 is 15 residues. V was clipped by 6 bases and J by 2 bases; unmatched bases: 4. The sequenced part of the CDR3 DNA is TGTGCCAGCAGGGACAGGTTCACCTATAATTCACCC. Translated: CASRDRFTYNSP. The full CDR3 sequence reads CASRDRFTYNSPLHF.

This clone has a count of ten or more. The read ends 3 residues shy of where the CDR3 ends; the end is completed using the germline J gene. The chain employs TRBV7-3 and TRBJ1-1; tentatively, D is TRBD1 (6 bases). The CDR3 loop spans 14 amino acids. The germline V gene has CDR1 SGHTA and CDR2 FQGTGA. The germline V and J ends were trimmed by 10 bases and 3 bases, with 18 bases remaining between them. The DNA read from the CDR3 is TGTGCCACCATACGGGGGGGGGCTGACACTGAA. Amino acids: CATIRGGADTE. The complete CDR3 protein is CATIRGGADTEAFF.

This clone was counted ten times or more. The read ends 3 residues shy of where the CDR3 ends; the end is completed using the germline J gene. The chain couples TRBV19 to TRBJ2-3; D gene ambiguous. Germline values: CDR1 LNHDA, CDR2 SQIVND (reference sequence). Trimming took off 2 bases at V and 4 bases at J, with 7 bases between the two ends. The CDR3 is 13 amino acids. The sequenced CDR3 bases are TGTGCCAGTAGTATAACGAGCGCAGATACG. This sequence encodes CASSITSADT. The whole CDR3 reads CASSITSADTQYF.

This clone was observed at least ten times. Sequencing ends 3 residues short of the CDR3 end; the germline J gene provides the rest. The chain joins TRBV7-2 to TRBJ2-2; possibly TRBD1 for D (5 bases). Between the trimmed V and J ends, which lost 0 bases and 0 bases, there was a span of 14 bases. Germline V gene data show CDR1 as SGHTA and CDR2 as FQGNSA. There are 18 residues in the CDR3. CDR3 loop: CASSLAGRGQPNTGELFF. The sequenced part of the CDR3 DNA is TGTGCCAGCAGCTTAGCGGGAAGGGGCCAGCCGAACACCGGGGAG.